The 29 T cell receptor beta chains listed next were all sequenced from one sample in a study of multiple sclerosis patients with progressive multifocal leukoencephalopathy. The table came from immunoSEQ multiplex PCR; TCRdb's copy has only in-frame clones and leaves some out. The sample holds roughly 28,000 clones, 88% seen once. As for time point: before natalizumab initiation. The source material was PBMCs. These receptors all stem from a human donor with multiple sclerosis.

This chain uses TRBV10-2 with TRBJ2-5, with a possible D match to TRBD1 (5 bases). V was pared by 3 bases and J by 4 bases, with 21 bases between. The CDR3 is made up of 17 amino acids. CDR1 WSHSY and CDR2 SAAADI come from the germline V gene. The CDR3 spells CASSDKGPDRRPETQYF. CDR3 DNA sequence: TGCGCCAGCAGTGATAAGGGGCCGGACCGCCGTCCAGAGACCCAGTACTTC.

The genes are TRBV9 and TRBJ1-4; TRBD1 aligns across 7 bases. CDR3 length: 16 amino acids. Germline loops: CDR1 SGDLS, CDR2 YYNGEE. V shed 4 bases and J 5 bases; nucleotides not matched to a gene: 11. The CDR3 is CASSPGGGGLNEKLFF. The CDR3 nucleotides read TGTGCCAGCAGCCCAGGAGGAGGGGGCCTGAATGAAAAACTGTTTTTT.

The genes are TRBV7-9 and TRBJ2-7; D unresolved. Germline loops: CDR1 SEHNR, CDR2 FQNEAQ (reference sequence). CDR3 size: 12 residues. With 5 bases removed from V and 4 bases from J, the gap between germline ends came to 9 bases. The CDR3 nucleotides read TGTGCCAGCAGCCGGCCGACTTACGAGCAGTACTTC. It codes for CASSRPTYEQYF.

This sequence joins TRBV9 and TRBJ1-2; D is uncertain. CDR1 is SGDLS, CDR2 YYNGEE, per germline. The CDR3 is 15 residues long. V gave up 0 bases and J gave up 4 bases, with 13 bases separating them. The CDR3 loop is CASSVGDRPSYGYTF. The CDR3 nucleotides read TGTGCCAGCAGCGTAGGGGATAGGCCGAGCTATGGCTACACCTTC. Full variable domain (outside the CDR3, taken from reference TRBV9 and TRBJ1-2): DSGVTQTPKHLITATGQRVTLRCSPRSGDLSVYWYQQSLDQGLQFLIQYYNGEERAKGNILERFSAQQFPDLHSELNLSSLELGDSALYFCASSVGDRPSYGYTFGSGTRLTVV.

The chain is built from TRBV7-9 and TRBJ2-1, with TRBD2 identical over 11 bases. CDR3 size: 16 residues. J was trimmed by 2 bases and V by 5 bases; bases with no gene match: 5. Germline V gives CDR1 SEHNR, CDR2 FQNEAQ (reference sequence). The CDR3 region is CASSGLAGRTYNEQFF. CDR3 bases: TGTGCCAGCAGCGGACTAGCGGGCCGGACCTACAATGAGCAGTTCTTC.

V and J are TRBV10-3 and TRBJ2-5; tentatively, D is TRBD1 or TRBD2 (6 bases each). The V end was cut by 9 bases, the J end by 4 bases, with 24 bases between. Germline loops: CDR1 ENHRY, CDR2 SYGVKD. CDR3 size: 16 residues. The CDR3 loop is CAMRRGAGSEGETQYF. The DNA for the CDR3 is TGTGCCATGAGGAGGGGGGCAGGGTCGGAAGGAGAGACCCAGTACTTC.

The chain is built from TRBV9 and TRBJ2-5; D ambiguous. The CDR3 runs 14 residues. Germline-derived CDR1 and CDR2 are SGDLS and YYNGEE. The V end lost 0 bases, the J end lost 2 bases, and 8 bases lay between the germline ends. The CDR3 loop reads CASSVASAQETQYF. The CDR3, as DNA: TGTGCCAGCAGCGTAGCGTCAGCGCAAGAGACCCAGTACTTC.

The CDR3 reads CASSQVNNYGYTF. CDR3 bases: TGCGCCAGCAGCCAAGTTAATAACTATGGCTACACCTTC. J is TRBJ1-2 and V is TRBV4-1, with D uncertain. The CDR3 runs 13 residues. Trimming left V 1 base short and J 1 base short, with 4 bases between. Germline CDR1 and CDR2: MGHRA and YSYEKL.

V usage is TRBV4-3 and J usage is TRBJ2-1, with D uncertain. Trimming took 0 bases from V and 9 from J, leaving 9 bases between them. The length of the CDR3 is 13 residues. Looked up from germline, CDR1 is LGHNA and CDR2 is YSLEER. In DNA, the CDR3 is TGCGCCAGCAGCCAAGATCGACTTTCTGAGCAGTTCTTC. Amino acid sequence: CASSQDRLSEQFF.

The CDR3 nucleotides read TGCGCCAGCAGCCAAGATGCGGGCTACGAGCAGTACTTC. It yields the protein CASSQDAGYEQYF. The rearrangement uses TRBV4-3 and TRBJ2-7; the D gene is possibly TRBD2 (5 bases). The V and J ends lost 0 bases and 3 bases respectively, with 6 bases between them. CDR3 length: 13 amino acids. Germline values: CDR1 LGHNA, CDR2 YSLEER.

This clone has a handful of counts. The chain joins TRBV9 to TRBJ1-5; 7 positions match TRBD1. J lost 7 bases, V lost 7 bases, and 5 bases had no gene match. This CDR3 region has 12 residues. CDR1 and CDR2 (germline): SGDLS, YYNGEE. CDR3 in amino acids: CASQGVEQPQHF. CDR3 nucleotide sequence: TGTGCCAGCCAGGGGGTTGAACAGCCCCAGCATTTT.

V and J are TRBV20-1 and TRBJ1-1; D is unclear. Per the germline V gene, CDR1 is DFQATT and CDR2 is SNEGSKA (reference sequence). Deletions cut 6 bases from V and 2 bases from J, with 7 bases between. This CDR3 has 11 amino acids. The DNA of the CDR3 is TGCAGTGCCAGCGATAACACTGAAGCTTTCTTT. It encodes CSASDNTEAFF.

To note about this clone: At one end the junction does not follow the germline gene, possibly because of a read error. V usage is TRBV5-6 and J usage is TRBJ2-7; 10 bases align to TRBD2. The CDR3 extends over 15 amino acids. Germline assignment: CDR1 SGHDT and CDR2 YYEEEE. CDR3 loop: CASRLGLAGVGEQYF. For the CDR3, the DNA is TGTGCCAGCAGATTGGGGCTAGCGGGGGTAGGCGAGCAGTACTTC.

The chain has TRBV27 and TRBJ2-5; 9 nucleotides match TRBD2. The trim removed 5 bases at V and 3 bases at J, leaving 4 bases unmatched. Germline values: CDR1 MNHEY, CDR2 SMNVEV (reference sequence). This CDR3 has 14 amino acids. CDR3 nucleotides: TGTGCCAGCAGTCCCCTAGCGGGGAAAGAGACCCAGTACTTC. Amino acids: CASSPLAGKETQYF.

V usage is TRBV6-6 and J usage is TRBJ2-3, with D perhaps TRBD2 (5 bases). V lost 4 bases to trimming and J lost 0 bases, with 14 bases between them. The CDR3 totals 16 residues. CDR1 is MNHNY and CDR2 is SVGAGI in the germline V gene (reference sequence). CDR3 sequence (DNA): TGTGCCAGCAGTTCCCCGAGGGCTACTAGCACAGATACGCAGTATTTT. Residues: CASSSPRATSTDTQYF.

V is TRBV6-5 and J is TRBJ1-5, with TRBD1 matching 9 bases. CDR3 length: 14 amino acids. V dropped 6 bases and J dropped 1; count of bases not matched to a gene: 1. Germline-derived CDR1 and CDR2 are MNHEY and SVGAGI. This chain's CDR3 is CASSGQGSNQPQHF. The CDR3 nucleotides are TGTGCCAGCAGCGGACAGGGGAGCAATCAGCCCCAGCATTTT.

V usage is TRBV7-2 and J usage is TRBJ1-5, with D uncertain. V lost 5 bases, J lost 2 bases, and 10 bases lay in between. CDR1 and CDR2 from the germline V gene are SGHTA and FQGNSA. This CDR3 is built from 14 residues. CDR3 amino acids: CASSQNLGNQPQHF. CDR3 DNA sequence: TGTGCCAGCAGCCAGAACCTAGGCAATCAGCCCCAGCATTTT.

The chain employs TRBV5-1 and TRBJ2-3, with TRBD2 identical over 7 bases. V shed 1 base, J shed 1 base, and the junction held 0 bases outside the gene matches. CDR1 and CDR2 from the germline V gene are SGHRS and YFSETQ. The CDR3 sequence is 14 residues long. CDR3 sequence (DNA): TGCGCCAGCAGCTTGCGGGGGGGCACAGATACGCAGTATTTT. Translated, it gives CASSLRGGTDTQYF.

The chain recombines TRBV19 with TRBJ1-5; no firm D call. With 5 bases removed from V and 1 base from J, the gap between germline ends came to 12 bases. CDR3 length: 15 residues. CDR1 and CDR2 (germline): LNHDA, SQIVND (reference sequence). This CDR3 reads CASSAVLASNQPQHF. DNA for the CDR3: TGTGCCAGTAGTGCGGTCCTGGCCAGCAATCAGCCCCAGCATTTT.

This chain links TRBV20-1 with TRBJ1-2; D unresolved. V lost 6 bases and J 7 bases, leaving 12 bases between the germline ends. This CDR3 region has 11 residues. CDR1 is DFQATT, CDR2 SNEGSKA, per germline (reference sequence). The CDR3 sequence: CSAPFMFGYTF. CDR3 nucleotides: TGCAGTGCCCCCTTCATGTTTGGCTACACCTTC.

The chain couples TRBV5-1 to TRBJ2-3, with 15 bases aligning to TRBD2. This CDR3 has 19 amino acids. Germline-derived CDR1 and CDR2 are SGHRS and YFSETQ. Trimming took 4 bases from V and 5 from J; bases not matched to a gene: 14. CDR3 bases: TGCGCCAGCAGCCTGGGACTAGCGGGGGGCCTCCCGAGGGAAGATACGCAGTATTTT. Translated: CASSLGLAGGLPREDTQYF.

This clone was recorded a few times. This chain connects TRBV4-3 to TRBJ1-1, with no clear D. V dropped 3 bases and J dropped 1 base, with 12 bases sitting between them. The germline V gene has CDR1 LGHNA and CDR2 YSLEER. The CDR3 runs to 15 residues. In DNA, the CDR3 is TGCGCCAGCAGCCAGGATCGAGCAGGGAACACTGAAGCTTTCTTT. Residues: CASSQDRAGNTEAFF.

This chain connects TRBV5-6 to TRBJ1-5; D is perhaps TRBD1 (5 bases). The ends were cut back, 0 bases at V and 2 bases at J, with 12 bases in the middle. The CDR3 has 16 residues. From germline, CDR1 is SGHDT and CDR2 YYEEEE. The CDR3 is CASSLGGQGRNQPQHF. CDR3 in DNA: TGTGCCAGCAGCTTGGGCGGGCAGGGACGCAATCAGCCCCAGCATTTT.

The V call is TRBV7-9, the J call TRBJ1-6; D might be TRBD1 (6 bases). In germline, CDR1 is SEHNR, CDR2 FQNEAQ (reference sequence). The V gene lost 1 base and the J gene lost 4 bases, with 11 bases spanning the gap. The CDR3 has 16 amino acids. The CDR3 here is CASSLGAGDYNSPLHF. CDR3 coding DNA: TGTGCCAGCAGCTTAGGCGCAGGGGATTATAATTCACCCCTCCACTTT. Based on the CDR3 plus reference TRBV7-9 and TRBJ1-6, the full variable domain is DTGVSQNPRHKITKRGQNVTFRCDPISEHNRLYWYRQTLGQGPEFLTYFQNEAQLEKSRLLSDRFSAERPKGSFSTLEIQRTEQGDSAMYLCASSLGAGDYNSPLHFGNGTRLTVT.

The V call is TRBV20-1, the J call TRBJ1-2; D perhaps matches TRBD1 (6 bases). This CDR3 has 11 residues. Trimming stripped 1 base from V and 7 bases from J, with 7 bases between. The germline V gene encodes CDR1 DFQATT and CDR2 SNEGSKA (reference sequence). The CDR3 nucleotides read TGCAGTGCTAGAGGGGGGCCTGGCTACACCTTC. It encodes CSARGGPGYTF.

The V gene is TRBV7-2, the J gene TRBJ1-3; D is unresolved. This CDR3 has 14 residues. With 3 bases removed from V and 4 bases from J, the gap between germline ends came to 10 bases. Germline V gene sequence: CDR1 SGHTA, CDR2 FQGNSA. The CDR3 coding sequence is TGTGCCAGCAGCTTTGGGGTAACAGGAAACACCATATATTTT. It yields the protein CASSFGVTGNTIYF.

The chain employs TRBV7-2 and TRBJ1-2, with a tentative D call TRBD1 (6 bases). V lost 1 base and J 4 bases, leaving 13 bases between the germline ends. CDR1 is SGHTA, CDR2 FQGNSA, per germline. CDR3 length: 15 residues. CDR3 loop: CASSLGTGWAYGYTF. The CDR3 bases are TGTGCCAGCAGCTTAGGTACAGGGTGGGCCTATGGCTACACCTTC.

This chain links TRBV4-3 with TRBJ2-7; D not certain. This CDR3 region has 14 residues. Trimming stripped 1 base from V and 2 bases from J, with 9 bases between. Germline CDR1 is LGHNA and CDR2 is YSLEER. The CDR3, as DNA: TGCGCCAGCAGCCAAGCACCGAATACCTACGAGCAGTACTTC. Residues: CASSQAPNTYEQYF.

This chain connects TRBV6-6 to TRBJ2-7, with 12 bases that match TRBD2. From germline, CDR1 is MNHNY and CDR2 SVGAGI (reference sequence). The trim removed 2 bases at V and 6 bases at J, leaving 2 bases unmatched. CDR3 length equals 14 residues. The CDR3 reads CASSYASGGAEQYF. CDR3 DNA: TGTGCCAGCAGTTACGCTAGCGGGGGGGCCGAGCAGTACTTC.